Each of the 9 T cell receptor beta chains below was sequenced from the same sample in a study of T cell responses to AZD1222 COVID-19 vaccine (dated by TCRdb to about 2021). The protocol used for the library was the immunoSEQ multiplex PCR assay. In its TCRdb copy, this immuneACCESS table keeps in-frame sequences only and misses some clones. Where compared with another copy, unresolved V genes explain less than half of these, and the others have no known cause. The sample has about 180,000 clones on record, roughly 90% of them singletons. The leading ten clones occupy about 3% of the sample. This specimen's time point label, interpreted: baseline before first vaccination. Sample: peripheral blood, taken on day 0 of AZD1222 vaccination. Every receptor here comes from an adult in good health.

Regarding this clone: One end of the junction is discordant with germline, which a read error may explain. The rearrangement joins TRBV3-1 (or the pseudogene TRBV3-2) to TRBJ1-4; D unresolved. Per the germline V gene, CDR1 is LGHDT and CDR2 is YNNKEL (reference sequence). This CDR3 region has 16 residues. The CDR3 sequence is CASTQTRGETNEKLFF. The CDR3 DNA reads as TGTGCCAGCACCCAAACCCGCGGGGAAACTAATGAAAAACTGTTTTTT.

V and J are TRBV11-1 and TRBJ2-7, with D maybe TRBD1 (5 bases). CDR1 SGHAT and CDR2 FQDESV come from the germline V gene (reference sequence). V shed 5 bases and J shed 5 bases, with 16 bases lying between them. The length of the CDR3 is 14 residues. CDR3 in amino acids: CASSPQGNGNEQYF. The CDR3, as DNA: TGTGCCAGCAGCCCCCAGGGAAATGGGAACGAGCAGTACTTC.

This clone has only one observation. The chain combines TRBV6-6 with TRBJ2-7; 8 bases line up with TRBD2. The V segment lost 0 bases and the J segment 3 bases; nucleotides outside the gene matches: 4. Germline V gene sequence: CDR1 MNHNY, CDR2 SVGAGI (reference sequence). This CDR3 comprises 15 residues. CDR3 DNA: TGTGCCAGCAGTTACTCAGGACTAGCAGGCTACGAGCAGTACTTC. Its protein product is CASSYSGLAGYEQYF.

The V gene is TRBV7-8, the J gene TRBJ1-5; D is possibly TRBD1 (6 bases). V was clipped by 5 bases and J by 6 bases, with 11 bases between them. The germline gives CDR1 SGHVS, CDR2 FQNEAQ. CDR3 length: 13 amino acids. The CDR3, as DNA: TGTGCCAGCAGCGCATCACAGGGTCAGCCCCAGCATTTT. Protein: CASSASQGQPQHF.

This chain's CDR3 is CASTPAGVDEQYF. The CDR3 region has the DNA TGTGCCAGCACCCCGGCGGGAGTCGACGAGCAGTACTTC. The V and J genes are TRBV12-3 or TRBV12-4 and TRBJ2-7; 7 bases map to TRBD2. The CDR3 runs to 13 residues. Unmatched junction bases numbered 8, after V lost 7 bases and J lost 5 bases.

The chain has TRBV9 and TRBJ2-7; D uncertain. The CDR3 covers 13 residues. Looked up from germline, CDR1 is SGDLS and CDR2 is YYNGEE. The V and J ends lost 0 bases and 3 bases respectively, with 7 bases between them. CDR3 coding DNA: TGTGCCAGCAGCGTAGGAATCAGCTACGAGCAGTACTTC. Its translation is CASSVGISYEQYF.

This clone was observed once. The rearrangement uses TRBV19 and TRBJ2-2, with 7 bases aligning to TRBD2. After removal of 8 bases from V and 4 bases from J, the junction contained 7 bases not matched to a gene. Germline lookup yields CDR1 LNHDA and CDR2 SQIVND (reference sequence). The CDR3 contains 14 residues. The CDR3 loop is CASLRWEGTGELFF. The CDR3, as DNA: TGTGCCAGTCTCAGGTGGGAGGGCACCGGGGAGCTGTTTTTT.

This chain connects TRBV19 to TRBJ2-7; D might be TRBD2 (5 bases). This CDR3 contains 14 residues. Germline values: CDR1 LNHDA, CDR2 SQIVND (reference sequence). V was trimmed by 3 bases and J by 2 bases, leaving 11 bases between them. CDR3 residues: CASSMAGSTYEQYF. CDR3 DNA sequence: TGTGCCAGTAGTATGGCGGGTTCTACCTACGAGCAGTACTTC.

Of note for this clone: Other DNA sequences from this sample encode an identical CDR3 as well. V gene TRBV12-3 or TRBV12-4 combines with J gene TRBJ1-5; D not resolved. Trimming removed 6 bases from V and 2 bases from J, with 8 bases in between. The CDR3 has 13 residues. CDR3 loop: CASRLGGNQPQHF. CDR3 bases: TGTGCCAGCAGACTCGGGGGCAATCAGCCCCAGCATTTT.